This T cell receptor (beta chain) was recovered during a study of CD8 T cells in ankylosing spondylitis. Study-wide results and limits: Eight highly homologous variants formed a TCR beta motif that appeared characteristic of ankylosing spondylitis blood. Reportedly, significant enrichment of disease-linked clones occurred in matched ankylosing spondylitis synovial fluid. Disease-associated clonotypes exhibited CD8+ identity and were relatively infrequent in peripheral blood.

Quantitative barcoded 5'-RACE was used to prepare TCR beta libraries. MiXCR, applied by TCRdb to the 5' RACE reads, yields one record per CDR3 protein. The table shows around 490,000 distinct CDR3 sequences, with about 5.4% occurring only once. This clonotype was counted ten times or more. Its antigen is unidentified. This CDR3 has 14 residues. Germline V gene sequence: CDR1 SNHLY, CDR2 FYNNEI. The V gene lost 7 bases and the J gene lost 0 bases, with 13 bases spanning the gap. The source is a male donor with ankylosing spondylitis. The chain employs TRBV2 and TRBJ2-7; weak D call: TRBD2 (6 bases). The source material was blood, either unsorted or a sorted T cell fraction (not recorded which). CDR3 DNA sequence: TGTGCCAGCACCCTACGGGAGAGCTCCTACGAGCAGTACTTC. This gives the protein CASTLRESSYEQYF.